The 27 T cell receptor beta chains below were found in one sample sequenced in a study of blood T cells in healthy people across ages. Then a second PCR, running roughly 7 to 11 cycles, was carried out with a sample-barcoded 5' primer and a J-beta primer mix. MiXCR, run by TCRdb on the 5' RACE reads, gives a single entry per CDR3 protein. The data contain 700,000 or so distinct CDR3 sequences, roughly 43% of them singletons. The sample was blood. These receptors all come from an elderly man in good health.

The J gene is TRBJ1-2, the V gene TRBV4-2, with TRBD1 as a possible D gene (5 bases). Between the trimmed V and J ends, which lost 3 bases and 3 bases, there was a span of 17 bases. CDR1 LGHNA and CDR2 YNFKEQ come from the germline V gene. This CDR3 comprises 16 residues. CDR3 bases: TGTGCCAGCAGCCATTCCATAACAGGTATCGACTATGGCTACACCTTC. It codes for CASSHSITGIDYGYTF.

V usage is TRBV10-1 and J usage is TRBJ2-5, with 7 positions matching TRBD1. The CDR3 has 14 residues. V was pared by 2 bases and J by 3 bases, with 3 bases of the junction left unmatched. Germline V gene data show CDR1 as WNHNN and CDR2 as SYGVQD (reference sequence). The DNA for the CDR3 is TGCGCCAGCAGTGAGGCAGGGGGAAAAGAGACCCAGTACTTC. Protein product: CASSEAGGKETQYF.

The chain is built from TRBV6-6 and TRBJ2-4; D possibly matches TRBD1 or TRBD2 (5 bases each). The J call may be mistaken, given a closer DNA end match to TRBJ2-7. CDR1 MNHNY and CDR2 SVGAGI come from the germline V gene (reference sequence). The CDR3 contains 14 residues. The CDR3 sequence: CASSYERGSYEQYF. DNA for the CDR3: TGTGCCAGCAGTTACGAGAGGGGATCGTACGAGCAGTACTTC.

This clonotype was observed many times. This chain joins TRBV20-1 and TRBJ2-3; D is perhaps TRBD2 (7 bases). CDR1 DFQATT and CDR2 SNEGSKA come from the germline V gene (reference sequence). CDR3 length: 18 residues. With 0 bases removed from V and 2 bases from J, the gap between germline ends came to 21 bases. CDR3 amino acids: CSARDAGGGGSHTDTQYF. The CDR3 nucleotides read TGCAGTGCTAGAGACGCCGGCGGGGGCGGGAGCCACACAGATACGCAGTATTTT.

The chain couples TRBV12-5 to TRBJ2-3; D may be TRBD2 (5 bases). Germline loops: CDR1 LGHNT, CDR2 FRNRAP. This CDR3 comprises 15 residues. V was shortened by 7 bases and J by 7 bases, with 21 bases between the two germline ends. CDR3 protein: CASVQRTRGTYTQYF. In nucleotides, the CDR3 is TGTGCTAGTGTGCAGCGGACCAGAGGAACGTATACGCAGTATTTT.

The chain joins TRBV4-2 to TRBJ2-1, with 9 bases matching TRBD2. CDR3 length equals 16 residues. V trimming: 2 bases; J trimming: 7 bases; junction bases outside the gene matches: 9. Germline V gene sequence: CDR1 LGHNA, CDR2 YNFKEQ. CDR3: CASSQYGGGARNEQFF. CDR3 bases: TGTGCCAGCAGCCAATACGGCGGGGGGGCGAGAAATGAGCAGTTCTTC.

About this clonotype itself: A much larger clone is a single base away; this may be a read error. This chain uses TRBV4-3 with TRBJ2-3; D gene unclear. V lost 8 bases, J lost 3 bases, and 18 bases lay in between. CDR3 size: 15 residues. Germline V gene data show CDR1 as LGHNA and CDR2 as YSLEER. In nucleotides, the CDR3 is TGCGCCAGCGGAGCCACCGGATCCTATACAGATACGCAGTATTTT. It specifies CASGATGSYTDTQYF.

The table lists this clonotype with a few counts. This sequence joins TRBV6-5 and TRBJ2-5, with 12 positions matching TRBD1. This CDR3 spans 15 amino acids. Germline V lookup: CDR1 MNHEY, CDR2 SVGAGI. The ends lost 2 bases at V and 4 bases at J; junction bases unmatched: 2. CDR3 sequence reads: CASSYGDRGRETQYF. The CDR3 nucleotides are TGTGCCAGCAGTTACGGGGACAGGGGGCGAGAGACCCAGTACTTC.

The chain links TRBV29-1 to TRBJ2-3; D unresolved. The CDR3 sequence is 13 residues long. Trimming took 4 bases from V and 4 from J, leaving 12 bases between them. CDR1 is SQVTM, CDR2 ANQGSEA, per germline. The CDR3 protein is CSVVKAHPDTQYF. For the CDR3, the DNA is TGCAGCGTTGTAAAGGCCCACCCAGATACGCAGTATTTT.

The genes are TRBV19 and TRBJ2-5; the D gene could be TRBD1 or TRBD2 (5 bases each). Trimming cost V 3 bases and J 2 bases, with 16 bases left between them. This CDR3 comprises 16 residues. Germline V gene sequence: CDR1 LNHDA, CDR2 SQIVND (reference sequence). CDR3 DNA: TGTGCCAGTAGTATTGCCCCGGGACCCTTACAAGAGACCCAGTACTTC. Protein sequence: CASSIAPGPLQETQYF.

In its sample, this clonotype was seen a few times. The chain employs TRBV3-1 and TRBJ2-5; 11 bases map to TRBD2. The CDR3 covers 17 residues. Unmatched junction bases numbered 18, after V lost 4 bases and J lost 11 bases. Germline V gives CDR1 LGHDT, CDR2 YNNKEL (reference sequence). CDR3 sequence (DNA): TGTGCCAGCAGCCCCGACGGTAGCGGGGGGGCCGTAAATGAGCAGTACTTC. Translation: CASSPDGSGGAVNEQYF.

This chain links TRBV6-2 or TRBV6-3 with TRBJ2-2; D remains unclear. Trimming cost V 7 bases and J 6 bases, with 12 bases left between them. Germline loops: CDR1 MNHEY, CDR2 SVGEGT. The CDR3 covers 13 residues. DNA of the CDR3: TGTGCCAGCAATTCATTAACGGCCGGGGAGCTGTTTTTT. Its translation is CASNSLTAGELFF.

This clonotype has at least ten counts. The chain links TRBV7-2 to TRBJ2-7; TRBD2 matches at 8 bases. V lost 6 bases, J lost 11 bases, and 9 bases stayed unmatched. The CDR3 is made up of 12 amino acids. Germline V CDR1 and CDR2: SGHTA, FQGNSA. The CDR3 protein is CASSLSGVDEYF. In DNA, the CDR3 is TGTGCCAGCAGTCTTAGCGGGGTAGATGAGTACTTC.

This clonotype came up a few times. The chain employs TRBV6-1 and TRBJ2-4; 8 bases are a match to TRBD2. Per germline, CDR1 MNHNS and CDR2 SASEGT. V gave up 6 bases and J gave up 3 bases; unmatched junction bases: 7. The CDR3 covers 15 residues. The CDR3 nucleotides read TGTGCCAGCAGCCCCGGGGGGGGAAGCAAAAACATTCAGTACTTC. Amino acid sequence: CASSPGGGSKNIQYF.

The rearrangement joins TRBV14 to TRBJ2-5, with D possibly TRBD2 on 6 matching bases. The end of the DNA aligns better with TRBJ2-7, so the J call may be wrong. Per the germline V gene, CDR1 is SGHDN and CDR2 is FVKESK. CDR3 length equals 14 residues. The CDR3 is CASSQGGFSYEQYF. DNA for the CDR3: TGTGCCAGCAGCCAGGGGGGATTCTCCTACGAGCAGTACTTC.

The chain links TRBV28 to TRBJ2-1, with 8 bases matching TRBD2. This CDR3 has 15 residues. J was trimmed by 9 bases and V by 9 bases; bases with no gene match: 16. CDR1 MDHEN and CDR2 SYDVKM come from the germline V gene. The CDR3 loop reads CASSRSGTSISEQFF. The CDR3 DNA reads TGTGCCAGTAGCCGATCCGGGACTAGTATTAGTGAGCAGTTCTTC.

The rearrangement links TRBV29-1 to TRBJ1-1, with D uncertain. This CDR3 has 13 residues. Trimming cost V 1 base and J 0 bases, with 6 bases left between them. Germline CDR1 and CDR2: SQVTM and ANQGSEA. The CDR3 coding sequence is TGCAGCGTTGAAGTAGGAATGAACACTGAAGCTTTCTTT. Residues: CSVEVGMNTEAFF.

This clonotype has only a few counts. The CDR3 nucleotides read TGTGCCACCAGTGAGGGTTCCTCTCGGTTCTTC. It specifies CATSEGSSRFF. The chain links TRBV24-1 to TRBJ2-1; unclear D gene. The CDR3 totals 11 residues. Germline CDR1 KGHDR, CDR2 SFDVKD. Trimming took 4 bases from V and 15 from J, leaving 12 bases between them.

This clonotype was counted a few times. The CDR3 is CSASAGSGNEKLFF. The CDR3 bases are TGCAGTGCTTCGGCAGGGAGTGGTAATGAAAAACTGTTTTTT. This rearrangement joins TRBV20-1 to TRBJ1-4, with D possibly matching TRBD1 (5 bases). The CDR3 totals 14 residues. CDR1 and CDR2 from the germline V gene are DFQATT and SNEGSKA (reference sequence). Trimming took 5 bases from V and 4 from J, leaving 14 bases between them.

J is TRBJ2-3 and V is TRBV7-2; maybe TRBD2 (6 bases). The V end was cut by 1 base, the J end by 4 bases, with 15 bases between. The CDR3 totals 16 residues. Germline V gives CDR1 SGHTA, CDR2 FQGNSA. The CDR3 coding sequence is TGTGCCAGCAGCTTAGACTCCGGGAGTAGGGCAGATACGCAGTATTTT. Its translation: CASSLDSGSRADTQYF.

The genes are TRBV6-5 and TRBJ2-3; D might be TRBD2 (6 bases). Trimming cost V 6 bases and J 0 bases, with 16 bases left between them. This CDR3 contains 16 residues. Germline lookup yields CDR1 MNHEY and CDR2 SVGAGI. The DNA of the CDR3 is TGTGCCAGCAGCGGTTCACTAGCCCTGAGCACAGATACGCAGTATTTT. Protein: CASSGSLALSTDTQYF.

The table lists this clonotype with many counts. The CDR3 is CSVTGTVTYEQYF. The CDR3 nucleotides read TGCAGCGTCACCGGGACAGTGACCTACGAGCAGTACTTC. The J gene is TRBJ2-7, the V gene TRBV29-1; TRBD1 matches at 7 bases. J was trimmed by 2 bases and V by 6 bases; bases with no gene match: 7. Per the germline V gene, CDR1 is SQVTM and CDR2 is ANQGSEA. There are 13 residues in the CDR3.

J is TRBJ2-5 and V is TRBV11-2, with a tentative D call TRBD1 (5 bases). Trimming pared 6 bases from V and 5 bases from J, leaving 16 bases between. Germline values: CDR1 SGHAT, CDR2 FQNNGV. The CDR3 consists of 14 residues. Here the CDR3 DNA reads TGTGCCAGCAGTAAGGGTAGGGGTCGGGAGACCCAGTACTTC. Its protein is CASSKGRGRETQYF.

The J gene is TRBJ2-1, the V gene TRBV2; TRBD2 matches 10 bases. V was clipped by 4 bases and J by 4 bases; unmatched bases: 1. CDR1 SNHLY and CDR2 FYNNEI come from the germline V gene. The CDR3 is 14 residues long. CDR3 in amino acids: CASSGTSGYNEQFF. In nucleotides, the CDR3 is TGTGCCAGCAGTGGGACTAGCGGATACAATGAGCAGTTCTTC.

The J gene is TRBJ2-3, the V gene TRBV7-8; D may be TRBD1 (5 bases). The CDR3 runs to 14 residues. The germline V gene encodes CDR1 SGHVS and CDR2 FQNEAQ. Trimming shortened V by 4 bases and J by 8 bases, and 16 bases separated the two germline ends. The CDR3 bases are TGTGCCAGCAGCTCTAGACAGCCAGGTAGTACGCAGTATTTT. It yields the protein CASSSRQPGSTQYF.

This chain joins TRBV6-1 and TRBJ1-5, with TRBD1 matching 10 bases. The germline CDR1 and CDR2 sequences are MNHNS and SASEGT. This CDR3 comprises 21 residues. Trimming at V came to 5 bases and at J to 2 bases, leaving 21 bases not matched to a gene. The CDR3 here is CASSRNNARDRGNRGNQPQHF. CDR3 sequence (DNA): TGTGCCAGCAGTCGAAACAATGCCCGGGACAGGGGTAATAGGGGCAATCAGCCCCAGCATTTT.

A word on this clonotype: A much larger clone sits a single nucleotide away, making a read error possible. The chain has TRBV7-2 and TRBJ2-6; the D gene is possibly TRBD1 (6 bases). The CDR3 is made up of 15 amino acids. CDR1 SGHTA and CDR2 FQGNSA come from the germline V gene. The CDR3 DNA sequence: TGTGCCAGTTGGAAACAGGGATCTGGGGCCAACGTCCAGACTTTC. Translation: CASWKQGSGANVQTF.